One sample yielded the 32 T cell receptor beta chains listed below, sequenced in a study of blood T cell repertoires in COVID-19. Data came from immunoSEQ multiplex PCR; TCRdb stores just in-frame clones and leaves some out. The profile shows 300,000 to 350,000 clones, about 90% of them singletons. The sequenced sample was PBMCs or T cells enriched from blood (not recorded which). These receptors all stem from a woman younger than 45 who had recovered from COVID-19.

This chain links TRBV3-1 (or the pseudogene TRBV3-2) with TRBJ1-2; D may be TRBD1 (5 bases). The CDR3 covers 14 residues. Trimming took 1 base from V and 7 from J, leaving 13 bases between them. Looked up from germline, CDR1 is LGHDT and CDR2 is YNNKEL (reference sequence). The CDR3 nucleotides are TGTGCCAGCAGCCAAGGGGGGGTATTGTTTGGCTACACCTTC. Its translation: CASSQGGVLFGYTF.

V and J are TRBV7-2 and TRBJ2-7; the match to TRBD2 covers 8 bases. The ends lost 1 base at V and 6 bases at J; junction bases unmatched: 8. CDR1 and CDR2 from the germline V gene are SGHTA and FQGNSA. This CDR3 contains 15 residues. The CDR3 loop reads CASSLDPGLGIEQYF. The CDR3 DNA reads as TGTGCCAGCAGCTTAGACCCGGGACTAGGTATCGAGCAGTACTTC.

This clone occurred a few times. The chain has TRBV30 and TRBJ1-5, with 9 bases fitting TRBD1. V lost 8 bases, J lost 5 bases, and 7 bases stayed unmatched. Germline V gene data show CDR1 as GTSNPN and CDR2 as SVGIG (reference sequence). The CDR3 loop spans 13 amino acids. CDR3 residues: CAAARQGDQPQHF. CDR3 nucleotides: TGTGCCGCTGCCCGACAGGGGGATCAGCCCCAGCATTTT.

This clone was seen only once. The J gene is TRBJ1-5, the V gene TRBV19, with a tentative D call TRBD1 (6 bases). Trimming cost V 5 bases and J 6 bases, with 14 bases left between them. The CDR3 consists of 14 residues. CDR1 and CDR2 from the germline V gene are LNHDA and SQIVND (reference sequence). The chain's CDR3 is CASSANREFQPQHF. The CDR3, as DNA: TGTGCCAGTAGTGCAAACAGGGAGTTTCAGCCCCAGCATTTT.

The chain has TRBV27 and TRBJ2-7; 8 bases are a match to TRBD2. The CDR3 totals 15 residues. After removal of 7 bases from V and 5 bases from J, the junction contained 13 bases not matched to a gene. Germline V gene lookup returns CDR1 MNHEY and CDR2 SMNVEV (reference sequence). The CDR3 spells CASTSLREDPNEQYF. CDR3 DNA: TGTGCCAGCACTTCCTTGCGGGAGGATCCGAACGAGCAGTACTTC.

This clone was picked up one time. This chain uses TRBV7-9 with TRBJ2-7, with D tentatively TRBD2 (6 bases). The germline V and J ends were trimmed by 5 bases and 7 bases, with 15 bases remaining between them. Germline V lookup: CDR1 SEHNR, CDR2 FQNEAQ (reference sequence). The CDR3 spans 13 residues. The CDR3 here is CASSPRGAGEQYF. The CDR3 coding sequence is TGTGCCAGCAGCCCGAGGGGAGCGGGTGAGCAGTACTTC.

V gene TRBV19 combines with J gene TRBJ2-1; 8 bases align to TRBD1. Germline V gene lookup returns CDR1 LNHDA and CDR2 SQIVND (reference sequence). The CDR3 has 16 amino acids. The trim removed 3 bases at V and 7 bases at J, leaving 11 bases unmatched. The CDR3 here is CASSIPRQGLGNEQFF. The CDR3 DNA follows: TGTGCCAGTAGTATTCCGAGACAGGGGTTGGGAAATGAGCAGTTCTTC.

This rearrangement joins TRBV18 to TRBJ1-1, with TRBD1 matching over 8 bases. The J segment lost 5 bases and the V segment lost 9 bases, leaving 5 bases of the junction unmatched. The CDR3 length is 12 residues. The germline V gene has CDR1 KGHSH and CDR2 LQKENI. CDR3 nucleotide sequence: TGTGCCAGTGTCCAGGGGGCGACTGAAGCTTTCTTT. Its translation is CASVQGATEAFF.

In its sample, this clone was seen a few times. The chain recombines TRBV19 with TRBJ2-2; D remains unclear. The CDR3 is made up of 13 amino acids. V was shortened by 1 base and J by 5 bases, with 5 bases between the two germline ends. CDR1 LNHDA and CDR2 SQIVND come from the germline V gene (reference sequence). CDR3 nucleotides: TGTGCCAGTAGTATAGGCGGAACCGGGGAGCTGTTTTTT. Protein: CASSIGGTGELFF.

In regard to this clone: Compared with germline, one end of the junction differs, possibly owing to a read error. V is TRBV4-2 and J is TRBJ2-1; D not resolved. This CDR3 is 14 amino acids long. Germline V CDR1 and CDR2: LGHNA, YNFKEQ. CDR3 region: CASSQVVSYSEQFF. CDR3 in DNA: TGTGCCAGCAGCCAAGTTGTGAGTTACAGTGAGCAGTTCTTC.

The J gene is TRBJ1-1, the V gene TRBV9, with D possibly TRBD1 on 5 matching bases. The CDR3 sequence is 12 residues long. Deletions cut 4 bases from V and 7 bases from J, with 11 bases between. CDR1 is SGDLS, CDR2 YYNGEE, per germline. CDR3 in amino acids: CASSNGGVEAFF. CDR3 bases: TGTGCCAGCAGCAATGGGGGGGTTGAAGCTTTCTTT.

CDR3 DNA: TGTGCCAGCAGCCAGGGGCGTCAAAGCAGAGGGGCTGAAGCTTTCTTT. This gives the protein CASSQGRQSRGAEAFF. The chain has TRBV11-3 and TRBJ1-1; D might be TRBD1 (6 bases). There are 16 residues in the CDR3. Trimming cost V 5 bases and J 6 bases, with 22 bases left between them. Germline-derived CDR1 and CDR2 are SGHNT and YENEEA.

The chain joins TRBV18 to TRBJ2-1; D uncertain. Germline assignment: CDR1 KGHSH and CDR2 LQKENI. The CDR3 contains 14 residues. With 3 bases removed from V and 4 bases from J, the gap between germline ends came to 10 bases. The chain's CDR3 is CASSPALQYNEQFF. The CDR3 nucleotides are TGTGCCAGCTCACCCGCTCTCCAGTACAATGAGCAGTTCTTC.

The rearrangement uses TRBV19 and TRBJ1-6, with a possible D match to TRBD1 (6 bases). V was trimmed by 4 bases and J by 6 bases, leaving 19 bases between them. The length of the CDR3 is 17 residues. Germline V gene data show CDR1 as LNHDA and CDR2 as SQIVND (reference sequence). CDR3 DNA: TGTGCCAGTAGTACCCGGGGACACCTAGGGGGTAATTCACCCCTCCACTTT. Amino acid sequence: CASSTRGHLGGNSPLHF.

The V and J genes are TRBV28 and TRBJ2-7; weak D call: TRBD2 (5 bases). The length of the CDR3 is 14 residues. Trimming took 6 bases from V and 5 from J, leaving 17 bases between them. Germline loops: CDR1 MDHEN, CDR2 SYDVKM. This CDR3 reads CASRVRGMRDEQYF. CDR3 bases: TGTGCCAGCAGAGTCCGGGGTATGAGGGACGAGCAGTACTTC.

The chain joins TRBV7-9 to TRBJ2-3, with 8 nucleotides matching TRBD2. Trimming removed 8 bases from V and 5 bases from J; junction bases left unmatched: 15. CDR3 length: 16 residues. The germline V gene has CDR1 SEHNR and CDR2 FQNEAQ (reference sequence). The CDR3 bases are TGTGCCAGCCACCGCGTGGCGGGAGGCCGGGGAGATACGCAGTATTTT. Translating gives CASHRVAGGRGDTQYF. Supplemented by reference TRBV7-9 and TRBJ2-3, the full variable domain reads DTGVSQNPRHKITKRGQNVTFRCDPISEHNRLYWYRQTLGQGPEFLTYFQNEAQLEKSRLLSDRFSAERPKGSFSTLEIQRTEQGDSAMYLCASHRVAGGRGDTQYFGPGTRLTVL.

This chain links TRBV19 with TRBJ2-1; perhaps TRBD1 as D (5 bases). The ends were cut back, 3 bases at V and 7 bases at J, with 16 bases in the middle. Germline loops: CDR1 LNHDA, CDR2 SQIVND (reference sequence). This CDR3 has 15 residues. The CDR3 DNA reads as TGTGCCAGTAGTATTTGGAGTGCAGGGTCAAATGAGCAGTTCTTC. Its translation: CASSIWSAGSNEQFF.

J is TRBJ2-1 and V is TRBV6-4; 9 bases line up with TRBD2. After removal of 3 bases from V and 11 bases from J, the junction contained 14 bases not matched to a gene. This CDR3 has 16 residues. Germline V gene sequence: CDR1 MRHNA, CDR2 SNTAGT. CDR3 DNA sequence: TGTGCCAGCAGTGAGATCGCGGGAGGGTCAAGAATGAAGCAGTTCTTC. Translated, it gives CASSEIAGGSRMKQFF.

V usage is TRBV4-1 and J usage is TRBJ2-1, with 8 bases that match TRBD2. V trimming: 4 bases; J trimming: 3 bases; junction bases outside the gene matches: 5. The V gene's germline CDR1 is MGHRA and CDR2 YSYEKL. This CDR3 region has 15 residues. In nucleotides, the CDR3 is TGCGCCAGCAGCCTAGCGGGGATGAGCTACAATGAGCAGTTCTTC. It translates to CASSLAGMSYNEQFF.

This chain joins TRBV7-6 and TRBJ1-6, with D unclear. V lost 6 bases to trimming and J lost 6 bases, with 9 bases between them. This CDR3 has 13 residues. In germline, CDR1 is SGHVS, CDR2 FNYEAQ. CDR3 protein: CASRRTANSPLHF. The CDR3 coding sequence is TGTGCCAGCAGGCGAACAGCTAATTCACCCCTCCACTTT.

Concerning this clone: Additional DNA sequences in this sample encode the identical CDR3. V and J are TRBV5-1 and TRBJ2-3; 8 nucleotides agree with TRBD1. The trim removed 0 bases at V and 1 base at J, leaving 1 base unmatched. The CDR3 sequence is 15 residues long. CDR1 is SGHRS, CDR2 YFSETQ, per germline. CDR3 sequence (DNA): TGCGCCAGCAGCTTGGGGGGACAGGGCACAGATACGCAGTATTTT. This gives the protein CASSLGGQGTDTQYF.

The chain employs TRBV10-1 and TRBJ1-2; TRBD1 matches 8 bases. CDR1 WNHNN and CDR2 SYGVQD come from the germline V gene (reference sequence). V shed 7 bases, J shed 7 bases, and the junction held 8 bases outside the gene matches. The CDR3 is 13 amino acids. The CDR3, as DNA: TGCGCCAGCAAAGGGACAGGCGAGGTTGGCTACACCTTC. Amino acid sequence: CASKGTGEVGYTF.

This chain joins TRBV28 and TRBJ1-1; D is undetermined. The CDR3 extends over 14 amino acids. Germline V gene sequence: CDR1 MDHEN, CDR2 SYDVKM. CDR3 nucleotides: TGTGCAATCGAGCCGGCCGGGATGTACACTGAAGCTTTCTTT. Protein product: CAIEPAGMYTEAFF.

The chain links TRBV29-1 to TRBJ2-5, with D tentatively TRBD1 (7 bases). The CDR3 runs 15 residues. V lost 7 bases, J lost 3 bases, and 21 bases lay in between. Germline values: CDR1 SQVTM, CDR2 ANQGSEA. CDR3 DNA: TGCAGCGCAGCGAAAGGGGGGACAGCGAAAGAGACCCAGTACTTC. Translated: CSAAKGGTAKETQYF.

With respect to this clone: The same CDR3 also results from other DNA sequences found in this sample. The gene calls are TRBV7-9 and TRBJ1-2; possibly TRBD1 for D (6 bases). Germline V CDR1 and CDR2: SEHNR, FQNEAQ (reference sequence). The germline V and J ends were trimmed by 3 bases and 4 bases, with 6 bases remaining between them. The CDR3 sequence is 12 residues long. CDR3: CASSLDSYGYTF. In DNA form, the CDR3 reads TGTGCCAGCAGCTTGGACAGCTATGGCTACACCTTC. The whole variable domain, remainder taken from reference TRBV7-9 and TRBJ1-2, is DTGVSQNPRHKITKRGQNVTFRCDPISEHNRLYWYRQTLGQGPEFLTYFQNEAQLEKSRLLSDRFSAERPKGSFSTLEIQRTEQGDSAMYLCASSLDSYGYTFGSGTRLTVV.

The chain uses TRBV11-3 and TRBJ1-1; D unresolved. Germline loops: CDR1 SGHNT, CDR2 YENEEA. The CDR3 runs 14 residues. V was cut by 5 bases and J by 4 bases, with 14 bases left in between. The CDR3 protein is CASSAGGGSTEAFF. As DNA, the CDR3 is TGTGCCAGCAGCGCCGGAGGAGGGAGCACTGAAGCTTTCTTT.

As concerns this clone: A read error may produce the germline difference seen at one junction end. This chain joins TRBV18 and TRBJ2-5; tentatively, D is TRBD2 (5 bases). CDR1 is KGHSH, CDR2 LQKENI, per germline. There are 13 residues in the CDR3. CDR3 in DNA: TGTGCCAACTCACCCGGGGACCAAGAGACCCAGTACTTC. It yields the protein CANSPGDQETQYF.

The chain uses TRBV30 and TRBJ1-2; D unresolved. V was clipped by 4 bases and J by 7 bases, with 13 bases between them. This CDR3 region has 12 residues. CDR1 is GTSNPN and CDR2 is SVGIG in the germline V gene (reference sequence). CDR3 amino acids: CAWKTTQIGYTF. In DNA, the CDR3 is TGTGCCTGGAAAACTACCCAGATTGGCTACACCTTC.

J is TRBJ1-6 and V is TRBV5-6, with a possible D match to TRBD1 (5 bases). The CDR3 is 16 residues long. V lost 2 bases and J lost 9, with 18 bases in between. Germline V gives CDR1 SGHDT, CDR2 YYEEEE. The CDR3 DNA reads TGTGCCAGCAGCTTCGGTTTCGGCCAGGGTATTTCACCCCTCCACTTT. Translated, it gives CASSFGFGQGISPLHF.

Comments on this clone: Other DNA sequences in this sample translate to the same CDR3. CDR3 sequence reads: CASSWGGGTYEQYF. CDR3 coding DNA: TGTGCCAGTAGTTGGGGCGGGGGCACCTACGAGCAGTACTTC. The chain recombines TRBV19 with TRBJ2-7, with D possibly matching TRBD2 (7 bases). V gave up 5 bases and J gave up 2 bases, with 13 bases separating them. Germline CDR1 and CDR2: LNHDA and SQIVND (reference sequence). The CDR3 has 14 amino acids.

The V and J genes are TRBV6-5 and TRBJ1-3, with 7 bases lining up with TRBD1. Trimming at V came to 4 bases and at J to 0 bases, leaving 6 bases not matched to a gene. Germline V lookup: CDR1 MNHEY, CDR2 SVGAGI. This CDR3 contains 16 residues. CDR3 loop: CASSSMTGLSGNTIYF. The CDR3 coding sequence is TGTGCCAGCAGTTCAATGACAGGGCTCTCTGGAAACACCATATATTTT.

V usage is TRBV6-5 and J usage is TRBJ2-2, with D hard to call. The CDR3 is 15 amino acids. Trimming stripped 0 bases from V and 2 bases from J, with 7 bases between. Germline V gene lookup returns CDR1 MNHEY and CDR2 SVGAGI. The CDR3 loop reads CASSYSTVNTGELFF. Written as DNA, the CDR3 is TGTGCCAGCAGTTACTCCACAGTAAACACCGGGGAGCTGTTTTTT.